The 18 T cell receptor beta chains given below trace back to one sample, sequenced in a study of T cells in Graves' hyperthyroidism and ophthalmopathy. Using RNA transcripts as the source, TCR beta CDR3 regions were amplified. The primer set for the first-round RT-PCR of the TCR CDR3 was HTBI. TCRdb re-called the multiplex PCR reads through MiXCR, storing one row per CDR3 protein. The sample includes more than 300,000 distinct CDR3 sequences, around 14% seen only once; the top ten take approximately 10%. Sequencing was done on a sample of blood. Receptor source: a woman aged 60-75 years with Graves' hyperthyroidism.

Points on this clonotype: At one boundary the junction diverges from the germline segment, which might be a read error. The rearrangement joins TRBV6-1 to TRBJ1-1, with TRBD1 identical over 7 bases. CDR3 length: 14 residues. Germline CDR1 is MNHNS and CDR2 is SASEGT. The CDR3 loop is CAISGDSRSTEAFF. The CDR3 bases are TGTGCCATCAGTGGGGACAGCCGGAGCACTGAAGCTTTCTTT.

Only a few counts were recorded for this clonotype. The chain links TRBV3-1 to TRBJ2-7, with TRBD1 matching 7 bases. The CDR3 is 14 residues long. Germline V CDR1 and CDR2: LGHDT, YNNKEL (reference sequence). The V gene end was trimmed by 3 bases and the J gene end by 2 bases; junction bases not matched to a gene: 4. The CDR3 DNA follows: TGTGCCAGCAGCCAGCTAGACAGGGCCTACGAGCAGTACTTC. Amino acids: CASSQLDRAYEQYF.

This clonotype turned up a few times. The chain uses TRBV29-1 and TRBJ1-3; D gene uncertain. Trimming stripped 2 bases from V and 2 bases from J, with 10 bases between. There are 14 residues in the CDR3. Per germline, CDR1 SQVTM and CDR2 ANQGSEA. CDR3 residues: CSVEKRVPGNTIYF. The DNA of the CDR3 is TGCAGCGTTGAAAAGCGGGTTCCTGGAAACACCATATATTTT. Filled out from reference TRBV29-1 and TRBJ1-3, the complete variable domain reads SAVISQKPSRDICQRGTSLTIQCQVDSQVTMMFWYRQQPGQSLTLIATANQGSEATYESGFVIDKFPISRPNLTFSTLTVSNMSPEDSSIYLCSVEKRVPGNTIYFGEGSWLTVV.

The chain joins TRBV2 to TRBJ2-2; D is uncertain. The CDR3 runs 11 residues. Trimming removed 6 bases from V and 4 bases from J, with 3 bases in between. Germline lookup yields CDR1 SNHLY and CDR2 FYNNEI. The CDR3 DNA is TGTGCCAGCAGGCCCACCGGGGAGCTGTTTTTT. Translated, it gives CASRPTGELFF.

This rearrangement joins TRBV2 to TRBJ1-1, with D uncertain. Looked up from germline, CDR1 is SNHLY and CDR2 is FYNNEI. CDR3 length: 15 residues. V lost 3 bases to trimming and J lost 0 bases, with 11 bases between them. The CDR3 reads CASSERPGMNTEAFF. CDR3 coding DNA: TGTGCCAGCAGTGAGAGGCCGGGTATGAACACTGAAGCTTTCTTT.

This clonotype occurred once. V and J are TRBV11-2 and TRBJ2-1; 11 positions match TRBD2. This CDR3 region has 16 residues. Germline values: CDR1 SGHAT, CDR2 FQNNGV. The ends lost 2 bases at V and 8 bases at J; junction bases unmatched: 8. Here the CDR3 reads CASSLRASGRLDEQFF. CDR3 nucleotide sequence: TGTGCCAGCAGCTTAAGGGCTAGCGGGAGGCTCGATGAGCAGTTCTTC.

This clonotype was seen repeatedly, ten times or more. The chain employs TRBV28 and TRBJ1-1; unclear D gene. The germline V gene has CDR1 MDHEN and CDR2 SYDVKM. V shed 2 bases and J shed 10 bases, with 20 bases lying between them. The CDR3 has 15 amino acids. The DNA for the CDR3 is TGTGCCAGCAGTTTAACTCAGTCCTACCTACCTGTAGCTTTCTTT. Its protein is CASSLTQSYLPVAFF. Using reference TRBV28 and TRBJ1-1 for the parts outside the CDR3, the full variable domain is DVKVTQSSRYLVKRTGEKVFLECVQDMDHENMFWYRQDPGLGLRLIYFSYDVKMKEKGDIPEGYSVSREKKERFSLILESASTNQTSMYLCASSLTQSYLPVAFFGQGTRLTVV.

Ten or more counts support this clonotype. The chain couples TRBV7-2 to TRBJ1-1; unclear D gene. CDR3 length equals 12 residues. V lost 6 bases to trimming and J lost 11 bases, with 16 bases between them. Germline values: CDR1 SGHTA, CDR2 FQGNSA. The DNA for the CDR3 is TGTGCCAGCAGTACCGTGGGGTTCATGGCTTTCTTT. Translation gives CASSTVGFMAFF. The full variable domain, in which reference TRBV7-2 and TRBJ1-1 provide the parts outside the CDR3, is GAGVSQSPSNKVTEKGKDVELRCDPISGHTALYWYRQSLGQGLEFLIYFQGNSAPDKSGLPSDRFSAERTGGSVSTLTIQRTQQEDSAVYLCASSTVGFMAFFGQGTRLTVV.

This clonotype has just a few counts. This chain uses TRBV19 with TRBJ1-1; D gene uncertain. The CDR3 consists of 17 residues. Germline V gene data show CDR1 as LNHDA and CDR2 as SQIVND (reference sequence). Trimming stripped 3 bases from V and 1 base from J, with 18 bases between. The CDR3 DNA follows: TGTGCCAGTAGTATCTCAGGAAACAGACAAAAGAACACTGAAGCTTTCTTT. Its translation: CASSISGNRQKNTEAFF.

This clonotype was seen many times. The chain recombines TRBV2 with TRBJ2-7, with 7 bases that match TRBD1. Germline loops: CDR1 SNHLY, CDR2 FYNNEI. This CDR3 contains 14 residues. With 6 bases clipped from V and 2 bases from J, the junction kept 7 bases outside the gene matches. CDR3 loop: CASRSNRGPYEQYF. For the CDR3, the DNA is TGTGCCAGCAGATCGAACAGGGGTCCCTACGAGCAGTACTTC.

This clonotype was counted only a few times. The CDR3 sequence: CSATYRADGYTF. CDR3 coding DNA: TGCAGTGCAACCTACAGGGCTGATGGCTACACCTTC. V usage is TRBV20-1 and J usage is TRBJ1-2; maybe TRBD1 (6 bases). V was cut by 6 bases and J by 6 bases, with 14 bases left in between. The CDR3 covers 12 residues. CDR1 and CDR2 (germline): DFQATT, SNEGSKA (reference sequence).

This chain links TRBV5-6 with TRBJ2-5, with 9 bases matching TRBD1. The germline gives CDR1 SGHDT, CDR2 YYEEEE. The CDR3 runs 14 residues. V gave up 3 bases and J gave up 4 bases; unmatched junction bases: 4. CDR3 in DNA: TGTGCCAGCAGCTCGACAGGGGGGGCAGAGACCCAGTACTTC. Translation: CASSSTGGAETQYF.

This clonotype was seen at least ten times. The chain carries TRBV2 and TRBJ1-1; tentatively, D is TRBD1 (5 bases). The length of the CDR3 is 16 residues. V was cut by 5 bases and J by 1 base, with 17 bases left in between. Germline assignment: CDR1 SNHLY and CDR2 FYNNEI. CDR3 in DNA: TGTGCCAGCAGTAGGGGCCAGACCATCCCGAACACTGAAGCTTTCTTT. Encoded protein: CASSRGQTIPNTEAFF.

This clonotype was detected many times. This chain uses TRBV2 with TRBJ2-3; 8 positions match TRBD2. CDR3 length: 14 amino acids. CDR1 is SNHLY and CDR2 is FYNNEI in the germline V gene. The ends lost 4 bases at V and 8 bases at J; junction bases unmatched: 8. In nucleotides, the CDR3 is TGTGCCAGCAGTGCAGGAGCGGGAGTTGTTACGCAGTATTTT. The encoded protein is CASSAGAGVVTQYF.

The CDR3 sequence: CASSVDTGQGGTDTQYF. Written as DNA, the CDR3 is TGTGCCAGCAGCGTAGATACGGGACAGGGAGGCACAGATACGCAGTATTTT. V usage is TRBV9 and J usage is TRBJ2-3, with TRBD1 matching over 9 bases. This CDR3 contains 17 residues. V lost 0 bases and J lost 1; bases outside the gene matches: 6. Germline CDR1 SGDLS, CDR2 YYNGEE.

This clonotype was counted ten times or more. CDR3 nucleotide sequence: TGTGCCAGCAGGCAGGGAAGGGCCGGGGAGCTGTTTTTT. Translating it yields CASRQGRAGELFF. The chain carries TRBV2 and TRBJ2-2; D might be TRBD1 (5 bases). Deletions cut 6 bases from V and 6 bases from J, with 11 bases between. This CDR3 spans 13 amino acids. Germline lookup yields CDR1 SNHLY and CDR2 FYNNEI. Supplemented by reference TRBV2 and TRBJ2-2, the full variable domain reads EPEVTQTPSHQVTQMGQEVILRCVPISNHLYFYWYRQILGQKVEFLVSFYNNEISEKSEIFDDQFSVERPDGSNFTLKIRSTKLEDSAMYFCASRQGRAGELFFGEGSRLTVL.

V and J are TRBV19 and TRBJ2-2, with D unclear. The CDR3 contains 15 residues. Trimming removed 4 bases at V and 0 bases at J, with 9 bases between. Looked up from germline, CDR1 is LNHDA and CDR2 is SQIVND (reference sequence). In DNA form, the CDR3 reads TGTGCCAGTAGTAGACGAGACACGAACACCGGGGAGCTGTTTTTT. Residues: CASSRRDTNTGELFF.

This clonotype has only one observation. This sequence joins TRBV12-3 or TRBV12-4 and TRBJ1-5; no clear D gene. CDR3 size: 15 residues. V was clipped by 5 bases and J by 4 bases, with 15 bases between them. The CDR3 DNA follows: TGTGCCAGCAGTGAGCGGGGAGATTGGAATCAGCCCCAGCATTTT. This encodes CASSERGDWNQPQHF.